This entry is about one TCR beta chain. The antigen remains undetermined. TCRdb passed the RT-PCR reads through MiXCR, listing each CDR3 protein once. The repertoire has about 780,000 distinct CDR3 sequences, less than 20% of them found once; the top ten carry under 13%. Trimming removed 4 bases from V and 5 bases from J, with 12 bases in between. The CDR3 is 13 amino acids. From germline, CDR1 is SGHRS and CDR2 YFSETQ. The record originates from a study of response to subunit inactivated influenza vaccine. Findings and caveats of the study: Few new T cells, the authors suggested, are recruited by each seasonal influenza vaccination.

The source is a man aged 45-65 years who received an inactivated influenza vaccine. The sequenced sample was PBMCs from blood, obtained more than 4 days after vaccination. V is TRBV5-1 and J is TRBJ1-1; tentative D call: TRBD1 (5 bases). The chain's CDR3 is CASSRDVWTEAFF. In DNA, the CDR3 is TGCGCCAGCAGCCGGGACGTCTGGACTGAAGCTTTCTTT.